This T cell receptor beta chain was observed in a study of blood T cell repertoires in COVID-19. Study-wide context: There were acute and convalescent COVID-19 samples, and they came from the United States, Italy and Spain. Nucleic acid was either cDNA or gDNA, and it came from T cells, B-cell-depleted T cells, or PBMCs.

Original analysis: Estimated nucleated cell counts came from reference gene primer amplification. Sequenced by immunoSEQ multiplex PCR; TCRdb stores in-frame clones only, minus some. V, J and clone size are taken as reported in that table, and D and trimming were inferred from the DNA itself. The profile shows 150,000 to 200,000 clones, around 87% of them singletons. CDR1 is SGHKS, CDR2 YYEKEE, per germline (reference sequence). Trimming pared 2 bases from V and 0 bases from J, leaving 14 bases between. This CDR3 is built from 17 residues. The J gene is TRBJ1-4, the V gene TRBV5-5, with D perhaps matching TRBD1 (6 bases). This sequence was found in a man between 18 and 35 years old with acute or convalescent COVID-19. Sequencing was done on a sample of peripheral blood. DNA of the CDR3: TGTGCCAGCAGCTTTGGGCCGCAGGGGCCAACTAATGAAAAACTGTTTTTT. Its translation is CASSFGPQGPTNEKLFF.